This paragraph covers one T cell receptor (beta chain) sequence. One end of the junction does not line up with germline, which may come from a read error. These data originate in a study of control samples from healthy donors and cancer patients. Clones were sequenced by immunoSEQ multiplex PCR, and TCRdb holds only the in-frame ones, with some missing. The sample holds approximately 140,000 clones, approximately 94% seen once. The clonotype comes from a man aged 18 to 29 in good health. The specimen was blood.

CDR3 nucleotide sequence: TGCAGCGTAGAGGGGGGAGGGTTT. This sequence encodes CSVEGGGF. J is TRBJ1-1 and V is TRBV29-1; D possibly corresponds to TRBD1 (6 bases). Germline CDR1 SQVTM, CDR2 ANQGSEA. The CDR3 totals 8 residues.